What follows describes a single T cell receptor beta chain. What it recognizes is unknown. The PCR was carried out with 60 Vbeta primers and 13 Jbeta primers. Here immunoSEQ multiplex PCR was the method, and the copy in TCRdb shows in-frame clones only, minus some. The sample has 200,000 to 250,000 clones. The data are from a study of cytomegalovirus exposure and HLA in healthy donors. J gave up 0 bases and V 5 bases, and 3 bases lay outside the gene matches. The CDR3 runs to 14 residues. Germline CDR1 reads LNHDA; CDR2 reads SQIVND (reference sequence). Study-wide findings and caveats: Across all donors, roughly uniform sequencing depth was an assumption of the presence/absence analyses.

V is TRBV19 and J is TRBJ1-1, with 7 bases aligning to TRBD1. Specimen: PBMCs. The sequence derives from a girl aged 2 to 9 in good health and CMV-seropositive. CDR3 sequence: CASSGDSLNTEAFF. The CDR3 DNA reads as TGTGCCAGTAGTGGGGACAGTCTGAACACTGAAGCTTTCTTT. Full variable domain (missing parts from reference TRBV19 and TRBJ1-1): DGGITQSPKYLFRKEGQNVTLSCEQNLNHDAMYWYRQDPGQGLRLIYYSQIVNDFQKGDIAEGYSVSREKKESFPLTVTSAQKNPTAFYLCASSGDSLNTEAFFGQGTRLTVV.